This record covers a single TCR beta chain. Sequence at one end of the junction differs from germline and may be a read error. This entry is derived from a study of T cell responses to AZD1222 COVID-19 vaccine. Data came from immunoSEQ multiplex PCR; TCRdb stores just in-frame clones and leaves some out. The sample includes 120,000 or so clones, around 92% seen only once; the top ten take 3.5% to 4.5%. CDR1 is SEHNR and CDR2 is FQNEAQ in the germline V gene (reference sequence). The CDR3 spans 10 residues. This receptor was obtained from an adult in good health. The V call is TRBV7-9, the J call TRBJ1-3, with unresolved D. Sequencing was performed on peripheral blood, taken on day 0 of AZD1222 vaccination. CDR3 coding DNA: TGTGCCAGCAGCTTAGCGGGCCTGGGCTTT. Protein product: CASSLAGLGF.